The sequence of this T cell receptor (beta chain) was determined in a study of cytomegalovirus exposure and HLA in healthy donors. Study information: Most genotyped donors, approximately 77% of 300 to 400, had Caucasian-associated genetic ancestry.

V dropped 1 base and J dropped 10 bases, with 14 bases sitting between them. CDR3 length: 15 residues. The germline V gene has CDR1 LGHNA and CDR2 YNFKEQ. This PCR relied on a set of 60 Vbeta primers and 13 Jbeta primers. Profiled with immunoSEQ multiplex PCR; TCRdb holds only in-frame clones, not every one. The sample contains fewer than 130,000 clones, approximately 83% of which appear only once. This chain connects TRBV4-2 to TRBJ1-6, with D possibly TRBD1 on 6 matching bases. Sequenced sample: PBMCs. The TCR was taken from a man aged 35-49 years in good health and CMV-seronegative. The CDR3 bases are TGTGCCAGCAGCCAAGGGGGGGGCGCGACGTCACCCCTCCACTTT. This translates into CASSQGGGATSPLHF.